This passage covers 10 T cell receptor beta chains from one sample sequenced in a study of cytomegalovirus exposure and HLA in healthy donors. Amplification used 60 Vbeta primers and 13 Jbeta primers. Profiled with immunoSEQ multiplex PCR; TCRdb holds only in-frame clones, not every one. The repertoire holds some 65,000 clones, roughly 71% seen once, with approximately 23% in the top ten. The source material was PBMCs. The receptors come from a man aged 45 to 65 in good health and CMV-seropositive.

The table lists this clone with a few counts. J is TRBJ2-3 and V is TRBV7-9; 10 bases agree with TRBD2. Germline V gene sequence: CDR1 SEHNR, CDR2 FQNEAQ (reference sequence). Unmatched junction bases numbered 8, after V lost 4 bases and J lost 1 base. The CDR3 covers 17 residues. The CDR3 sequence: CASSSRRSGGGTDTQYF. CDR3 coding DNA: TGTGCCAGCAGCTCACGCCGGAGCGGGGGGGGCACAGATACGCAGTATTTT.

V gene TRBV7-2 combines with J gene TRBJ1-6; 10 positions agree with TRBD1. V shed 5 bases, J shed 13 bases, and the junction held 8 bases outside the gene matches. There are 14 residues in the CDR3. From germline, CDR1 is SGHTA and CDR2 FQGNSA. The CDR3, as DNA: TGTGCCAGCAGCCAGCGACAGGGGGCAGAGCCCCTCCACTTT. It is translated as CASSQRQGAEPLHF.

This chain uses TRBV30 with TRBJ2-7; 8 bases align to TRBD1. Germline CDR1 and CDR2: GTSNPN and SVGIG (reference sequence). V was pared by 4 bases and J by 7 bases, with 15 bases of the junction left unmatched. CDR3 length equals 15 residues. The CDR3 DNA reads TGTGCCTGGATTAAGGGCACAGGGGGTCCGTTTGAGCAGTACTTC. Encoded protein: CAWIKGTGGPFEQYF.

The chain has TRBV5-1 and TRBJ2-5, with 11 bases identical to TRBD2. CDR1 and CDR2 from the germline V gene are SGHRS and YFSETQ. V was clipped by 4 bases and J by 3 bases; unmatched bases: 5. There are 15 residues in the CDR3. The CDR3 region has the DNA TGCGCCAGCAGCCTCGGGACTAGCGGTAAAGAGACCCAGTACTTC. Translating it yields CASSLGTSGKETQYF.

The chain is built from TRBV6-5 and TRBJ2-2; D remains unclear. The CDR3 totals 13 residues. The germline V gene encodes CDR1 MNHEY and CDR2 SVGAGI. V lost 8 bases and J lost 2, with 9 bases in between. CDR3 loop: CASSSRNTGELFF. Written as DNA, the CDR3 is TGTGCCAGCTCCTCGCGCAACACCGGGGAGCTGTTTTTT.

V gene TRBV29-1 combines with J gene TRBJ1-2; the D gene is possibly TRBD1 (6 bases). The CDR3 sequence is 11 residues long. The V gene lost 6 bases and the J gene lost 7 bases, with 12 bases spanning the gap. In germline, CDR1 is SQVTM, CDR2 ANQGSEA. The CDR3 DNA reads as TGCAGCGTCCACGCAGGGGTTGGCTACACCTTC. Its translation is CSVHAGVGYTF.

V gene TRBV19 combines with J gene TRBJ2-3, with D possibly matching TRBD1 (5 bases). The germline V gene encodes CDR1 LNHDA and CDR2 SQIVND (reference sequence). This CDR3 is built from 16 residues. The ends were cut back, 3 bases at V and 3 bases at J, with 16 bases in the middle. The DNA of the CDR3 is TGTGCCAGTAGTATCGACAGCCTGATCACAACAGATACGCAGTATTTT. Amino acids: CASSIDSLITTDTQYF.

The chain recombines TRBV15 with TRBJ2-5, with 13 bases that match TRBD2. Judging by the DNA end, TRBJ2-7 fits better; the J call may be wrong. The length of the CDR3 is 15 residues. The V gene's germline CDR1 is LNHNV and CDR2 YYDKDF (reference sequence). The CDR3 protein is CATSRGTSGGYEQYF. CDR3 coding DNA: TGTGCCACCAGCAGAGGGACTAGCGGGGGCTACGAGCAGTACTTC.

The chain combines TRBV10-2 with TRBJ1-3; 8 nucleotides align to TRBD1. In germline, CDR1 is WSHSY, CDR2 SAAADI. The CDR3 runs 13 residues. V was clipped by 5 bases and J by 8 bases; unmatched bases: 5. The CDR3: CASSKDRVDTIYF. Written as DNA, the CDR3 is TGCGCCAGCAGTAAGGACAGGGTGGACACCATATATTTT.

The DNA of the CDR3 is TGCGCCAGCACCCTGTGGGTTAGCGGGAACGATGAGCAGTTCTTC. Its translation: CASTLWVSGNDEQFF. The chain uses TRBV5-1 and TRBJ2-1; 8 bases align to TRBD2. CDR3 length equals 15 residues. The V and J ends lost 6 bases and 8 bases, in that order; junction bases with no gene match: 13. In germline, CDR1 is SGHRS, CDR2 YFSETQ.